This TCR beta chain was retrieved from a study of T cell responses to AZD1222 COVID-19 vaccine. Worth noting for this clone: Its cognate antigen is unknown.

This CDR3 has 11 amino acids. Per the germline V gene, CDR1 is KGHDR and CDR2 is SFDVKD. Trimming at V came to 10 bases and at J to 3 bases, leaving 1 base not matched to a gene. Overall study results and limits: Vaccination with two AZD1222 doses was followed by a rise in Spike-specific TCR breadth and depth. Baseline serostatus was positive in only five to seven AZD1222 recipients.

This table comes from immunoSEQ multiplex PCR, and its TCRdb copy is limited to in-frame clones, with some not included. Found here are 250,000 to 300,000 clones, around 93% of them singletons; the top ten hold 0.5% to 0.65%. This specimen consisted of peripheral blood, obtained 28 days after the second AZD1222 dose. J is TRBJ1-2 and V is TRBV24-1; TRBD1 matches 7 bases. This clonotype originated in an adult who received the AZD1222 COVID-19 vaccine. CDR3 residues: CATQGYYGYTF. Here the CDR3 DNA reads TGTGCCACACAGGGGTACTATGGCTACACCTTC.